These 27 T cell receptor beta chains came from one sample sequenced in a study of shared T cell receptors in the human thymus. Libraries were prepared by immunoSEQ multiplex PCR; TCRdb keeps only in-frame clonotypes and omits some of them. The data contain about 380,000 clones, 95% of them seen just once; the ten biggest clones take up around 0.018%. Sample: thymocytes. The receptors were sampled from a human donor.

The V call is TRBV9, the J call TRBJ2-7, with D uncertain. The CDR3 runs 14 residues. Germline V gene lookup returns CDR1 SGDLS and CDR2 YYNGEE. V dropped 4 bases and J dropped 1 base, with 12 bases sitting between them. The CDR3 region has the DNA TGTGCCAGCAGCCCCCAGGCGGAATCCTACGAGCAGTACTTC. Encoded protein: CASSPQAESYEQYF.

This rearrangement joins TRBV18 to TRBJ1-5; D perhaps matches TRBD1 (5 bases). Germline V gives CDR1 KGHSH, CDR2 LQKENI. There are 15 residues in the CDR3. Trimming shortened V by 2 bases and J by 4 bases, and 12 bases separated the two germline ends. The CDR3 sequence: CASSPSGGLNQPQHF. The CDR3 coding sequence is TGTGCCAGCTCACCATCCGGGGGTCTGAATCAGCCCCAGCATTTT.

The rearrangement uses TRBV6-6 and TRBJ2-1; maybe TRBD2 (6 bases). This CDR3 is 13 amino acids long. V gave up 8 bases and J gave up 3 bases, with 11 bases separating them. Germline V gene sequence: CDR1 MNHNY, CDR2 SVGAGI (reference sequence). CDR3 nucleotide sequence: TGTGCCAGCCGAACGGGAGTCTACAATGAGCAGTTCTTC. Translation: CASRTGVYNEQFF.

V gene TRBV10-3 combines with J gene TRBJ2-1; 8 nucleotides match TRBD2. The V gene end was trimmed by 6 bases and the J gene end by 2 bases; junction bases not matched to a gene: 6. The CDR3 contains 15 residues. CDR1 ENHRY and CDR2 SYGVKD come from the germline V gene. The CDR3: CAISPTSGTYNEQFF. For the CDR3, the DNA is TGTGCCATCAGCCCTACTAGCGGCACCTACAATGAGCAGTTCTTC.

The chain joins TRBV6-1 to TRBJ1-4; perhaps TRBD1 as D (5 bases). The CDR3 consists of 15 residues. The V gene's germline CDR1 is MNHNS and CDR2 SASEGT. Deletions cut 4 bases from V and 7 bases from J, with 16 bases between. The CDR3 reads CASSGTQAFTEKLFF. The CDR3 DNA reads as TGTGCCAGCAGTGGAACACAGGCCTTTACTGAAAAACTGTTTTTT.

The chain joins TRBV29-1 to TRBJ2-3, with unresolved D. Between the trimmed V and J ends, which lost 5 bases and 2 bases, there was a span of 11 bases. The CDR3 loop spans 13 amino acids. Germline CDR1 SQVTM, CDR2 ANQGSEA. CDR3 residues: CSVREESTDTQYF. The CDR3 DNA follows: TGCAGCGTTCGTGAGGAGTCCACAGATACGCAGTATTTT.

V and J are TRBV5-4 and TRBJ2-7; TRBD2 is a possible D gene (6 bases). Trimming left V 2 bases short and J 2 bases short, with 14 bases between. The CDR3 runs 15 residues. The V gene's germline CDR1 is SGHNT and CDR2 YYREEE (reference sequence). Written as DNA, the CDR3 is TGTGCCAGCAGCTTCACAGGCGGGGAACCCTACGAGCAGTACTTC. Its translation: CASSFTGGEPYEQYF.

The CDR3 reads CATSRVASGRNSSYNEQFF. DNA for the CDR3: TGTGCCACCAGCAGAGTTGCTAGCGGGAGAAATAGTTCCTACAATGAGCAGTTCTTC. The J gene is TRBJ2-1, the V gene TRBV15, with 10 bases aligning to TRBD2. The trim removed 1 base at V and 1 base at J, leaving 10 bases unmatched. Per the germline V gene, CDR1 is LNHNV and CDR2 is YYDKDF (reference sequence). There are 19 residues in the CDR3.

V and J are TRBV19 and TRBJ1-1, with D uncertain. Germline V lookup: CDR1 LNHDA, CDR2 SQIVND (reference sequence). The CDR3 covers 15 residues. The V gene lost 0 bases and the J gene lost 10 bases, with 18 bases spanning the gap. The CDR3 DNA is TGTGCCAGTAGTATAGATCATCCCAGGCACGTGAGAGCTTTCTTT. Protein sequence: CASSIDHPRHVRAFF.

V is TRBV28 and J is TRBJ1-5; the D gene is possibly TRBD1 (5 bases). The V and J ends lost 7 bases and 5 bases respectively, with 24 bases between them. The CDR3 has 17 residues. Germline V gene sequence: CDR1 MDHEN, CDR2 SYDVKM. CDR3 amino acids: CASNEGGRVIRHQPQHF. CDR3 nucleotides: TGTGCCAGCAATGAAGGTGGCAGGGTTATCCGCCATCAGCCCCAGCATTTT.

This clone was seen only once. V usage is TRBV5-4 and J usage is TRBJ1-2; tentative D call: TRBD1 (6 bases). The V end lost 3 bases, the J end lost 2 bases, and 20 bases lay between the germline ends. This CDR3 contains 17 residues. Germline CDR1 and CDR2: SGHNT and YYREEE (reference sequence). CDR3 DNA sequence: TGTGCCAGCAGCTCCTCCCCTCTCACAGGGCGAAACTATGGCTACACCTTC. Translation gives CASSSSPLTGRNYGYTF.

This chain connects TRBV7-9 to TRBJ2-1; D uncertain. The CDR3 spans 14 residues. Germline V CDR1 and CDR2: SEHNR, FQNEAQ (reference sequence). With 5 bases removed from V and 8 bases from J, the gap between germline ends came to 16 bases. CDR3 protein: CASSISRSEDEQFF. The CDR3 nucleotides are TGTGCCAGCAGCATCTCCCGGTCGGAAGATGAGCAGTTCTTC.

The chain employs TRBV4-1 and TRBJ2-7, with D perhaps being TRBD1 or TRBD2 (5 bases each). The CDR3 totals 17 residues. Germline CDR1 is MGHRA and CDR2 is YSYEKL. Trimming took off 1 base at V and 7 bases at J, with 23 bases between the two ends. The CDR3 DNA reads TGCGCCAGCAGCCAAGGCGTGGGGACCCGTTTGTGGGGGGAGCAGTACTTC. This encodes CASSQGVGTRLWGEQYF.

The chain combines TRBV6-5 with TRBJ1-2; 7 bases line up with TRBD1. This CDR3 comprises 14 residues. V lost 5 bases and J lost 4; bases outside the gene matches: 7. CDR1 and CDR2 from the germline V gene are MNHEY and SVGAGI. The CDR3 protein is CASSPRQGGYGYTF. The CDR3 DNA is TGTGCCAGCAGTCCTAGACAGGGAGGCTATGGCTACACCTTC.

The V and J genes are TRBV7-3 and TRBJ2-7; TRBD1 agrees at 7 bases. The germline V gene encodes CDR1 SGHTA and CDR2 FQGTGA. The CDR3 loop spans 15 amino acids. J gave up 3 bases and V 3 bases, and 8 bases lay outside the gene matches. The CDR3 sequence: CASSLDRDRNYEQYF. DNA of the CDR3: TGTGCCAGCAGCTTGGACCGGGACAGAAACTACGAGCAGTACTTC.

The chain couples TRBV18 to TRBJ2-7; D may be TRBD1 (5 bases). The germline V gene encodes CDR1 KGHSH and CDR2 LQKENI. With 6 bases removed from V and 3 bases from J, the gap between germline ends came to 21 bases. This CDR3 is built from 16 residues. For the CDR3, the DNA is TGTGCCAGCTCGCGCTGGAGAAGGGGCGATGACTACGAGCAGTACTTC. Its protein is CASSRWRRGDDYEQYF.

The chain links TRBV6-1 to TRBJ2-7; TRBD2 agrees at 11 bases. This CDR3 region has 15 residues. Per the germline V gene, CDR1 is MNHNS and CDR2 is SASEGT. J gave up 6 bases and V 1 base, and 5 bases lay outside the gene matches. Here the CDR3 DNA reads TGTGCCAGCAGTGAAGGCACTAGCGGGAGCCTCGAGCAGTACTTC. It specifies CASSEGTSGSLEQYF.

V gene TRBV27 combines with J gene TRBJ2-7, with D perhaps TRBD1 or TRBD2 (5 bases each). The CDR3 runs to 15 residues. The ends were cut back, 5 bases at V and 2 bases at J, with 16 bases in the middle. The germline V gene encodes CDR1 MNHEY and CDR2 SMNVEV (reference sequence). The CDR3 nucleotides read TGTGCCAGCAGTCCGTCTGGGGGAGCCCCCTACGAGCAGTACTTC. It specifies CASSPSGGAPYEQYF.

The chain recombines TRBV7-9 with TRBJ2-2; D is uncertain. The germline gives CDR1 SEHNR, CDR2 FQNEAQ (reference sequence). Trimming cost V 4 bases and J 7 bases, with 19 bases left between them. CDR3 size: 16 residues. CDR3 region: CASSSLTSRCGGELFF. The DNA for the CDR3 is TGTGCCAGCAGCTCCCTGACCTCTAGATGCGGCGGGGAGCTGTTTTTT. Using reference TRBV7-9 and TRBJ2-2 for the parts outside the CDR3, the full variable domain is DTGVSQNPRHKITKRGQNVTFRCDPISEHNRLYWYRQTLGQGPEFLTYFQNEAQLEKSRLLSDRFSAERPKGSFSTLEIQRTEQGDSAMYLCASSSLTSRCGGELFFGEGSRLTVL.

The chain combines TRBV4-1 with TRBJ2-1, with D possibly TRBD2 on 6 matching bases. This CDR3 spans 17 amino acids. The germline gives CDR1 MGHRA, CDR2 YSYEKL. V lost 4 bases and J lost 2, with 18 bases in between. CDR3 protein: CASSPTPDYLTYNEQFF. CDR3 nucleotides: TGCGCCAGCAGCCCAACCCCGGACTACCTCACCTACAATGAGCAGTTCTTC.

V is TRBV11-2 and J is TRBJ1-4, with D maybe TRBD1 (6 bases). Germline V gene sequence: CDR1 SGHAT, CDR2 FQNNGV. V lost 2 bases and J lost 4, with 20 bases in between. This CDR3 contains 18 residues. The CDR3: CASSLLRPQGRVNEKLFF. CDR3 DNA: TGTGCCAGCAGCTTATTGCGTCCTCAGGGGAGGGTTAATGAAAAACTGTTTTTT.

This clone was seen only once. The chain combines TRBV7-2 with TRBJ2-3, with TRBD1 matching over 7 bases. CDR1 and CDR2 from the germline V gene are SGHTA and FQGNSA. The CDR3 consists of 13 residues. V lost 5 bases and J lost 3; bases outside the gene matches: 2. In nucleotides, the CDR3 is TGTGCCAGCAGCCTACAGGGGACAGATACGCAGTATTTT. It translates to CASSLQGTDTQYF.

The chain links TRBV11-2 to TRBJ1-1; D ambiguous. Trimming took 1 base from V and 7 from J, leaving 13 bases between them. The CDR3 length is 14 residues. Germline V gives CDR1 SGHAT, CDR2 FQNNGV. This chain's CDR3 is CASSLGERAGEAFF. The CDR3 nucleotides are TGTGCCAGCAGCTTAGGGGAGAGGGCGGGTGAAGCTTTCTTT.

This sequence joins TRBV28 and TRBJ1-1; possible D gene TRBD1, 6 bases. This CDR3 comprises 15 residues. The V end lost 6 bases, the J end lost 5 bases, and 19 bases lay between the germline ends. CDR1 is MDHEN and CDR2 is SYDVKM in the germline V gene. This CDR3 reads CASSQRTGLGTEAFF. The CDR3 DNA reads TGTGCCAGCAGCCAAAGAACAGGGTTAGGGACTGAAGCTTTCTTT.

The CDR3 DNA is TGCGCCAGCAGCCGCTCCACCGGACAGTCCTACGAGCAGTACTTC. It yields the protein CASSRSTGQSYEQYF. The chain links TRBV5-1 to TRBJ2-7, with a possible D match to TRBD1 (6 bases). The length of the CDR3 is 15 residues. In germline, CDR1 is SGHRS, CDR2 YFSETQ. Between the trimmed V and J ends, which lost 4 bases and 1 base, there was a span of 15 bases.

This rearrangement joins TRBV30 to TRBJ2-5; D perhaps matches TRBD2 (6 bases). Looked up from germline, CDR1 is GTSNPN and CDR2 is SVGIG (reference sequence). This CDR3 is built from 18 residues. V was cut by 0 bases and J by 2 bases, with 22 bases left in between. This chain's CDR3 is CAWSVTCCSGRGQETQYF. The DNA of the CDR3 is TGTGCCTGGAGTGTAACGTGTTGTAGCGGTAGAGGGCAAGAGACCCAGTACTTC.

Only one count was recorded for this clone. The chain carries TRBV27 and TRBJ2-7; 8 bases fit TRBD2. Germline lookup yields CDR1 MNHEY and CDR2 SMNVEV (reference sequence). After removal of 3 bases from V and 2 bases from J, the junction contained 6 bases not matched to a gene. The CDR3 has 15 amino acids. The CDR3: CASSFRGRNPYEQYF. In DNA form, the CDR3 reads TGTGCCAGCAGTTTTCGCGGGAGGAATCCCTACGAGCAGTACTTC.